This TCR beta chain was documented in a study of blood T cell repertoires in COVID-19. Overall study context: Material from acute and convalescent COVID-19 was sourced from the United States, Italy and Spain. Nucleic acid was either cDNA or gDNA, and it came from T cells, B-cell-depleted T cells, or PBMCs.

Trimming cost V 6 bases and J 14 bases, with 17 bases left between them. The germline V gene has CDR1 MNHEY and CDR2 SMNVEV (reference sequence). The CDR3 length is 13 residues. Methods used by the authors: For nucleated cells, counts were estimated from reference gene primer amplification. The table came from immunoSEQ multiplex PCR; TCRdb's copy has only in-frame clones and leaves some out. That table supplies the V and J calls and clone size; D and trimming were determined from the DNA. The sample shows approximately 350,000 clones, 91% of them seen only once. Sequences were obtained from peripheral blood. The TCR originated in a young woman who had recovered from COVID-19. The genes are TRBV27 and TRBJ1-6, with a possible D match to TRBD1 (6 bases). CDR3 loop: CASSPNPGHSLHF. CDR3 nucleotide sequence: TGTGCCAGCAGCCCCAATCCGGGACATTCCCTCCACTTT.